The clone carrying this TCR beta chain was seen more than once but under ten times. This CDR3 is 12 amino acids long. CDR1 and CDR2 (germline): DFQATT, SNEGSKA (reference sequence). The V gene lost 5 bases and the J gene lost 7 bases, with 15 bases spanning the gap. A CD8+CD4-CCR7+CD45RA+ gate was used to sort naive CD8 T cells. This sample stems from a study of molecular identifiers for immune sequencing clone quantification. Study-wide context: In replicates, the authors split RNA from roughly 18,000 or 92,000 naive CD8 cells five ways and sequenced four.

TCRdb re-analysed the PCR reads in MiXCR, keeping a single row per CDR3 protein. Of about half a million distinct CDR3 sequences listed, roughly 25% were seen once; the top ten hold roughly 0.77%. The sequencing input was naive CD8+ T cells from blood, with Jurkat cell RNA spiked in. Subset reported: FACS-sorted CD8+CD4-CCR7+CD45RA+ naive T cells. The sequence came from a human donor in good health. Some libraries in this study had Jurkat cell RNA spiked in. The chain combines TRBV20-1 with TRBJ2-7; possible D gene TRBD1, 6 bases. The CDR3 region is CSASQGLGEQYF. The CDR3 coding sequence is TGCAGTGCTTCCCAGGGGCTGGGAGAGCAGTACTTC.